These 5 T cell receptor beta chains were sequenced from one sample in a study of T cells after yellow fever vaccination. TCRdb processed the 5' RACE reads anew with MiXCR; each CDR3 protein has one entry. The sample contains around 150,000 distinct CDR3 sequences, around 7% of which appear only once. The specimen comprised CD4+ T cells sorted from PBMCs, sampled about 5 days after the first yellow fever vaccination. The receptors here all came from a man aged 18-30 years who received the YFV17D yellow fever vaccine.

This clonotype was picked up many times. J is TRBJ2-7 and V is TRBV5-5; no clear D gene. The germline V and J ends were trimmed by 0 bases and 2 bases, with 9 bases remaining between them. CDR1 is SGHKS, CDR2 YYEKEE, per germline (reference sequence). This CDR3 region has 14 residues. CDR3 nucleotides: TGTGCCAGCAGCTTGGGTGGGTTCGCCTACGAGCAGTACGTC. Residues: CASSLGGFAYEQYV.

V is TRBV7-8 and J is TRBJ2-3; D may be TRBD1 or TRBD2 (6 bases each). CDR3 size: 17 residues. V was pared by 1 base and J by 2 bases, with 16 bases between. The V gene's germline CDR1 is SGHVS and CDR2 FQNEAQ. CDR3 DNA sequence: TGTGCCAGCAGCTTAGTACCGCGGCGGGGACACACAGATACGCAGTATTTT. It specifies CASSLVPRRGHTDTQYF.

This clonotype was recorded at least ten times. The genes are TRBV2 and TRBJ2-3; 8 nucleotides align to TRBD1. CDR3 length equals 15 residues. CDR1 is SNHLY and CDR2 is FYNNEI in the germline V gene. V shed 6 bases and J 2 bases; nucleotides not matched to a gene: 7. DNA of the CDR3: TGTGCCAGCAGGGCCGGGACAGGCCACACAGATACGCAGTATTTT. Protein sequence: CASRAGTGHTDTQYF.

This clonotype was observed many times. The CDR3 region has the DNA TGTGCCAGCAGCTTAAATGGACGGCAAGAGACCCAGTACTTC. Its protein product is CASSLNGRQETQYF. This chain links TRBV7-3 with TRBJ2-5, with D hard to call. Per germline, CDR1 SGHTA and CDR2 FQGTGA. V was cut by 1 base and J by 2 bases, with 8 bases left in between. The CDR3 length is 14 residues.

As concerns this clonotype: One base away lies a much larger clone, so this may be a sequencing read error. The rearrangement uses TRBV20-1 and TRBJ2-4; D unclear. Germline V lookup: CDR1 DFQATT, CDR2 SNEGSKA (reference sequence). The CDR3 has 13 amino acids. The CDR3 region is CSAPGGDKNLQYF. CDR3 nucleotides: TGCAGTGCTCCAGGTGGTGACAAAAACCTTCAGTACTTC.